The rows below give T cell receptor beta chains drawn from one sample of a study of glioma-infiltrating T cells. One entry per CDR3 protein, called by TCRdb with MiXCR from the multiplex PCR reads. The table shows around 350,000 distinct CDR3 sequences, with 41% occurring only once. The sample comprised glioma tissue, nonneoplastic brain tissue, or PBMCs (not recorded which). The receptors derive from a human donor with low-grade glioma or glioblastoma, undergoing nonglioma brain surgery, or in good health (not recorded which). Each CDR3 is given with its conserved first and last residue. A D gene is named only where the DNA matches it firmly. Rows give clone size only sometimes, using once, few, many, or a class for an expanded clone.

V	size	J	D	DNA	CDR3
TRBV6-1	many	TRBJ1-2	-	TGTGCCAGCAGTGAAGCTACTGCGTCGCCTGGGGGCTACACCTTC	CASSEATASPGGYTF
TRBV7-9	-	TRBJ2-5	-	TGTGCCAGCAGCCGCAGGGGATTCGAGACCCAGTACTTC	CASSRRGFETQYF
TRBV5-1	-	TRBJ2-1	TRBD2	TGCGCCAGCAGCCCCACAGCGGGAATCGGAAATGAGCAGTTCTTC	CASSPTAGIGNEQFF
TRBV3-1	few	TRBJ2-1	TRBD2	TGTGCCAGCAGCCAAGTAGCCAGCGGGGGGGCCTACAATGAGCAGTTCTTC	CASSQVASGGAYNEQFF
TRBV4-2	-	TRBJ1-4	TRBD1	TGTGCCAGCAGCCAAGATCTGGGACAGGGAAATGAAAAGCTGTTTTTT	CASSQDLGQGNEKLFF
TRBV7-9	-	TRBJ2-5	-	TGTGCCAGCAGCTTAGTACTGGAAATAGAGACCCAGTACTTC	CASSLVLEIETQYF
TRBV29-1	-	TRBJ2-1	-	TGCAGCGTTGAAAAAGGAATCTCCTACAATGAGCAGTTCTTC	CSVEKGISYNEQFF
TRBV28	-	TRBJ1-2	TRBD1	TGTGCCAGCAGTCCCAGGACAGGGGGGATCTATGGCTACACCTTC	CASSPRTGGIYGYTF
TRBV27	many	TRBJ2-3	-	TGTGCCAGCAGTTTATCCCTCACAGATACGCAGTATTTT	CASSLSLTDTQYF
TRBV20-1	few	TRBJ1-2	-	TGCAGTGTCAAGCCGGCTGCTGAGGCTTCGGTTGGCTACACCTTC	CSVKPAAEASVGYTF
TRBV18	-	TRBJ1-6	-	TGTGCCAGCTCACTCGCCGGGACGGAATACAATTCACCCCTCCACTTT	CASSLAGTEYNSPLHF
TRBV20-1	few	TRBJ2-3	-	TGCAGTGCTATCCCGAGTGTCAGCGGATTGACAGATACGCAGTATTTT	CSAIPSVSGLTDTQYF
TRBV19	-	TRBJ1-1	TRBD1	TGTGCCACCCGGGACAGGGAGAACACTGAAGCTTTCTTT	CATRDRENTEAFF
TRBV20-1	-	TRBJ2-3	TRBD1	TGCAGTGCTGGTCCCCGGGACAGTCCTTTATTT	CSAGPRDSPLF
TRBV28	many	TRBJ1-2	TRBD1	TGTGCCAGCAGCAACCCAGGGGGTTGGTATGGCTACACCTTC	CASSNPGGWYGYTF
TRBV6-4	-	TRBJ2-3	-	TGTGCCAGCAGTGACTCGGAGCGAGATACGCAGTATTTT	CASSDSERDTQYF
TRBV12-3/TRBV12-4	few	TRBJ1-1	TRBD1	TGTGCCAGCGGACAGGCCTACACTGAAGCTTTCTTT	CASGQAYTEAFF
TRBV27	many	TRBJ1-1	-	TGTGCCAGCAGGGGGGTTCCGGGCACTGAAGCTTTCTTT	CASRGVPGTEAFF
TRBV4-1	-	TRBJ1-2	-	TGCGCCAGCAGCCAAGTTCCGTTTACATTGGGGGGCGGCTATGGCTACACCTTC	CASSQVPFTLGGGYGYTF
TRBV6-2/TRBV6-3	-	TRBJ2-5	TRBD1	TGTGCCAGGCACCGGGACAGGTACCAAGAGACCCAGTACTTC	CARHRDRYQETQYF
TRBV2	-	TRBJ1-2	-	TGTGCCAGCAGGCCCCCCGGGACCGGCTATGGCTACACCTTC	CASRPPGTGYGYTF
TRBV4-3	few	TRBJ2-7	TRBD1	TGCGCCAGCAGCCAACGGACAGGGCAGTCCTACGAGCAGTACTTC	CASSQRTGQSYEQYF
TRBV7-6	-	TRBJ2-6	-	TGTGCCAGCAGGGACTTCTCTGGGGCCAACGTCCTGACTTTC	CASRDFSGANVLTF
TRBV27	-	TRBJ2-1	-	TGTGCCAGCAGTCTCCACCCCTTGGAACACAATGAGCAGTTCTTC	CASSLHPLEHNEQFF
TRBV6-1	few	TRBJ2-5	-	TGTGCCAGCAGTGAATTTAATCCCGTGGTATTCCAAGAGACCCAGTACTTC	CASSEFNPVVFQETQYF
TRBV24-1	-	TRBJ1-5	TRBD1	TGTGACACCAGTGACCGGGACAGCTATAGCAATCAGCCCCAGCATTTT	CDTSDRDSYSNQPQHF
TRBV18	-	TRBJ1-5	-	TGTGCCAGCTCACCCGACCGACAGTACAATCAGCCCCAGCATTTT	CASSPDRQYNQPQHF
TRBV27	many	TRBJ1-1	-	TGTGCCAGCAGTCTTTCCTTGGCCGATCCCACTGAAGCTTTCTTT	CASSLSLADPTEAFF
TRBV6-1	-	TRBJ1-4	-	TGTGCCAGCAGCCCCCCGGGTGAAAAACCGTCTTTT	CASSPPGEKPSF
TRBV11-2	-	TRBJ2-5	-	TGTGCCAGCGGCTTGGGGCTAGCCGGACAAGAGACCCAGTACTTC	CASGLGLAGQETQYF
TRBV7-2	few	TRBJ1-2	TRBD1	TGTGCCAGCAGCTTTCAGACAGGGAACTATGGCTACACCTTC	CASSFQTGNYGYTF
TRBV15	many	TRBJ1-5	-	TGTGCCACCAGCCCTCGGGATCAGCCCCAGCATTTT	CATSPRDQPQHF
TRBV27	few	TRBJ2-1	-	TGTGCCAGCAGTTTTAAGGTAGCGGACAATGAGCAGTTCTTC	CASSFKVADNEQFF
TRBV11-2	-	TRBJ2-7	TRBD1	TGTGCCAGCAGCTTACTGGGGGCAGGGGGTTTTGGCTCCTACGAGCAGTACTTC	CASSLLGAGGFGSYEQYF
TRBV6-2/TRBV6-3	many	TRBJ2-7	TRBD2	TGTGCCAGCAGTGCCAGCGGGACCATATACGAGCAGTACTTC	CASSASGTIYEQYF
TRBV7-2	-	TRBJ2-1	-	TGTGCCAGCGGTACCGGGTACCCCTACAATGAGCAGTTCTTC	CASGTGYPYNEQFF
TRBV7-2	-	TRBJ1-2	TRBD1	TGTGCCAGCAGCTTAAGACTATGGACAGGGGGGGGCTACACCTTC	CASSLRLWTGGGYTF
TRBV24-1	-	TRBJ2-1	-	TGTGCCACCAGTGATCCACAGGGACGTGGCAACAATGAGCAGTTCTTC	CATSDPQGRGNNEQFF
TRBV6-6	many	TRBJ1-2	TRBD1	TGTGCCAGCAGTTACGGGACAGACTATGGCTACACCTTC	CASSYGTDYGYTF
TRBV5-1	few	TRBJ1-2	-	TGCGCCAGCAGCTTGGAAGTCCAGAACTATGGCTACACCTTC	CASSLEVQNYGYTF